This T cell receptor beta chain was obtained from a study of cytomegalovirus exposure and HLA in healthy donors. Study observations and caveats: Analyses of presence and absence presupposed an approximately uniform sequencing depth across donors. The study carried out a later analysis of TCR beta sequences. It associated around 17,000 of them with specific HLA alleles at a false discovery rate of 0.05.

Germline CDR1 and CDR2: KGHSH and LQKENI. CDR3 length: 15 amino acids. V was trimmed by 3 bases and J by 0 bases, leaving 9 bases between them. With 60 Vbeta and 13 Jbeta primers, the PCR was carried out. The method was immunoSEQ multiplex PCR; TCRdb's version includes in-frame clones alone and lacks a portion of them. The sample holds 200,000 or so clones, 70% to 85% seen once. The donors (healthy individuals) were bone marrow donors. The study sampled nominally healthy donors, though unrecorded immune exposures were likely. About this clone itself: Antigen unknown.

The source is a boy aged 2 to 10 in good health and CMV-seronegative. The chain recombines TRBV18 with TRBJ1-5; D is possibly TRBD1 (5 bases). Source material: PBMCs. The CDR3 is CASSPTAYSNQPQHF. CDR3 DNA sequence: TGTGCCAGCTCACCGACAGCTTATAGCAATCAGCCCCAGCATTTT. The full variable domain, its missing parts supplied by reference TRBV18 and TRBJ1-5, is NAGVMQNPRHLVRRRGQEARLRCSPMKGHSHVYWYRQLPEEGLKFMVYLQKENIIDESGMPKERFSAEFPKEGPSILRIQQVVRGDSAAYFCASSPTAYSNQPQHFGDGTRLSIL.